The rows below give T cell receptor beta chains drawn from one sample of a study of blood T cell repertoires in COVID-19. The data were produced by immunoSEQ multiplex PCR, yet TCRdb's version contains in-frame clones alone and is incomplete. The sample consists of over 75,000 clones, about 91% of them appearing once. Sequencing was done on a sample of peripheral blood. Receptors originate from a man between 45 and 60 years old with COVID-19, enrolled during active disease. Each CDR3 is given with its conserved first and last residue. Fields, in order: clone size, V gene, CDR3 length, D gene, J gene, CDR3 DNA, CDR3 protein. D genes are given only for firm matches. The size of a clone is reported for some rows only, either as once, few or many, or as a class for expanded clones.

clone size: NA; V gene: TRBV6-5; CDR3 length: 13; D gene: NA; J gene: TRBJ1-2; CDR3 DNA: TGTGCCAGCAGGCCTGCGACGGGGTATGGCTACACCTTC; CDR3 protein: CASRPATGYGYTF
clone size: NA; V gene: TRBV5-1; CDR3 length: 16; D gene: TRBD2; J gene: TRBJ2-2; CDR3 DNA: TGCGCCAGCAGCCCCCCGGGACTAGCGGGGATCGGGGAGCTGTTTTTT; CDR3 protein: CASSPPGLAGIGELFF
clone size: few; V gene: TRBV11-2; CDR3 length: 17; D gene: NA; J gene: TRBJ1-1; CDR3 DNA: TGTGCCAGCAGCTTAGACTCTTGGGGGGGCCGAGACACTGAAGCTTTCTTT; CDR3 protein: CASSLDSWGGRDTEAFF
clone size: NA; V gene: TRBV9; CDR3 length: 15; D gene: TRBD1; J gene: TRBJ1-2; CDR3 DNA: TGTGCCAGCAGCGCAGGGACAGGGGCTAACTATGGCTACACCTTC; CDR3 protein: CASSAGTGANYGYTF
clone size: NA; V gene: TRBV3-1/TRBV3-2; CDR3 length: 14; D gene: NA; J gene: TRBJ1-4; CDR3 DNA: TGTGCCAGCAGCCAAGTAGAGGGCCGGGAAAAACTGTTTTTT; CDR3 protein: CASSQVEGREKLFF
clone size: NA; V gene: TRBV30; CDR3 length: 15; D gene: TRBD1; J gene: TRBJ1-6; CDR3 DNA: TGTGCCTGGAGCTCCGGGACAGGGGTTAGATCACCCCTCCACTTT; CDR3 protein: CAWSSGTGVRSPLHF
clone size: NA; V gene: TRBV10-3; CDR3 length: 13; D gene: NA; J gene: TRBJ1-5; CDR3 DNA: TGTGCCATCAGCCCCGGCCCGGGGCAGCCCCAGCATTTT; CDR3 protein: CAISPGPGQPQHF
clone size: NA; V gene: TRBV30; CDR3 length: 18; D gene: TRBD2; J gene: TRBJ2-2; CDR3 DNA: TGTGCCTGGAGTCAGAGAAACTCGGGACTAGCGGGGGTCGGGGAGCTGTTTTTT; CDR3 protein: CAWSQRNSGLAGVGELFF
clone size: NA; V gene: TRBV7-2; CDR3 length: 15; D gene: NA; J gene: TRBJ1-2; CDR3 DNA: TGTGCCAGCAGCTTAGCCCATTCAGGGAACTATGGCTACACCTTC; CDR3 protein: CASSLAHSGNYGYTF
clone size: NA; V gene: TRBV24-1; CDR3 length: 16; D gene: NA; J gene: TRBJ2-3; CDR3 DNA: TGTGCCACCAGTGGGGGCCCACAAGGTCTGTCCGGTACGCAGTATTTT; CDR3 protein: CATSGGPQGLSGTQYF
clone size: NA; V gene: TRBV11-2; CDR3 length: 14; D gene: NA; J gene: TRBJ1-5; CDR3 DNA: TGTGCCAGCAGCGCGTGGGGCGCGATGGGGCCCCAGCATTTT; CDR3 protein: CASSAWGAMGPQHF
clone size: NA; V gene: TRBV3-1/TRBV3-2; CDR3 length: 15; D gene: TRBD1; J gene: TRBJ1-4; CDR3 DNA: TGTGCCAGCAGCCACGGATGGGACAGGGGGACGGAACTGTTTTTT; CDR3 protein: CASSHGWDRGTELFF
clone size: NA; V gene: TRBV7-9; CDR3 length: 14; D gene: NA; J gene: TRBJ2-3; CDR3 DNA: TGTGCCAGCAGCCACAGGGCCCGCCCCGATACGCAGTATTTT; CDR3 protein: CASSHRARPDTQYF
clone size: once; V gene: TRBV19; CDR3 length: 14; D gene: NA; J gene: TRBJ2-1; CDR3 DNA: TGTGCCAGTAGTATCCTCCAGAACTACAATGAGCAGTTCTTC; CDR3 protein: CASSILQNYNEQFF
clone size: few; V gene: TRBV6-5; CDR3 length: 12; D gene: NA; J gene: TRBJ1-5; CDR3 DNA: TGTGCCAGCGGGCATAGCAATCAGCCCCAGCATTTT; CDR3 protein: CASGHSNQPQHF
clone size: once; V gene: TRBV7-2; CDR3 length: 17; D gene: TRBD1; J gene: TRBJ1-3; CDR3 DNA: TGTGCCAGCAGCTTAGGGGGACAGGGTCGCTCTGGAAACACCATATATTTT; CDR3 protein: CASSLGGQGRSGNTIYF
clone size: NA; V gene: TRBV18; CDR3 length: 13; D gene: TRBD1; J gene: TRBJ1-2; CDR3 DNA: TGTGCCAGCTCGAATGGACAGGATGATGGCTACACCTTC; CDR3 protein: CASSNGQDDGYTF
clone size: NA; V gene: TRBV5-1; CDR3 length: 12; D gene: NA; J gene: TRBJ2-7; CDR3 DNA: TGCGCCAGCAGCCCCGCTAGTTCGGAGCAGTACTTC; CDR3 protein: CASSPASSEQYF
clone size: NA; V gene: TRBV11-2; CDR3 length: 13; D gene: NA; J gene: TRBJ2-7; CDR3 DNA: TGTGCCAGCAGCTCTACAGGGACCTACGAGCAGTACTTC; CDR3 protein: CASSSTGTYEQYF
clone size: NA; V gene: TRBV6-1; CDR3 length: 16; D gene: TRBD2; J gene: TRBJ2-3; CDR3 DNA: TGTGCCAGCAGTGAAAATAGCGGGGCCTGGGCAGATACGCAGTATTTT; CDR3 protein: CASSENSGAWADTQYF
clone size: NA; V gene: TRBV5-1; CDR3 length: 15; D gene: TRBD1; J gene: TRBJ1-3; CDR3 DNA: TGCGCCAGCAGCTTGGGACAGGGTACGGGAAACACCATATATTTT; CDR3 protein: CASSLGQGTGNTIYF
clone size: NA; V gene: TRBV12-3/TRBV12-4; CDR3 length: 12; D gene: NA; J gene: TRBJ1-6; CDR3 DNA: TGTGCCAGCAGTCGTATTAATTCACCCCTCCACTTT; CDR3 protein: CASSRINSPLHF
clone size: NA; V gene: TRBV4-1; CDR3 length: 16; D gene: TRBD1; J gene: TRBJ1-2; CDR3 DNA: TGCGCCAGCAGCCAAGATTGGAACAGGGGGTCCTATGGCTACACCTTC; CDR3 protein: CASSQDWNRGSYGYTF
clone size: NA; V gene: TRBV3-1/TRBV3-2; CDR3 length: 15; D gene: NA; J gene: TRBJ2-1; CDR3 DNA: TGTGCCAGCAGCCCCCCCGCGGGGGCGGTCTTTGAGCAGTTCTTC; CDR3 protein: CASSPPAGAVFEQFF
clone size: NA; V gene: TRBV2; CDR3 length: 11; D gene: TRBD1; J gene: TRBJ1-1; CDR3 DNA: TGTGCCAGCAGGGGACAGGTTGAAGCTTTCTTT; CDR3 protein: CASRGQVEAFF
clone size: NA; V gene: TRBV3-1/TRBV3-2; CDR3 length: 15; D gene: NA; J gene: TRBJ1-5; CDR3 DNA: TGTGCCAGCAGCCAGACACCGGGACTACATCAGCCCCAGCATTTT; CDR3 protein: CASSQTPGLHQPQHF
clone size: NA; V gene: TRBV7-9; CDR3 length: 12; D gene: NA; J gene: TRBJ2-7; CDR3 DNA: TGTGCCAGCAGCTTACTAAGCGACGAGCAGTACTTC; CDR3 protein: CASSLLSDEQYF
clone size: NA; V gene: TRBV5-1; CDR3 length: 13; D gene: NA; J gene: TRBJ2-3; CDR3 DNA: TGCGCCAGCAGCTTCTTTTCCACAGATACGCAGTATTTT; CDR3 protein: CASSFFSTDTQYF
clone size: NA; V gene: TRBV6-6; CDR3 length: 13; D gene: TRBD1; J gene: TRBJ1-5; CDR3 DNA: TGTGCCAGCACCGGGACAGAGATTCAGCCCCAGCATTTT; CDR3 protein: CASTGTEIQPQHF
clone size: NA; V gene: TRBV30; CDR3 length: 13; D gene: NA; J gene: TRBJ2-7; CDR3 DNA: TGTGCCTGGAGCACTGGGACAAACTACGAGCAGTACTTC; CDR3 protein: CAWSTGTNYEQYF
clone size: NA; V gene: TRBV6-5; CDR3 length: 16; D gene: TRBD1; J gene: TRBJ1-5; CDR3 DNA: TGTGCCAGCAGTTATGGAGGCGAGGGGGCGTATCAGCCCCAGCATTTT; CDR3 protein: CASSYGGEGAYQPQHF
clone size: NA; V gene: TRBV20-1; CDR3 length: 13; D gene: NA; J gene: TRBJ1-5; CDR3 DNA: TGCAGTGCTAGTTCAGTTAGCAATCAGCCCCAGCATTTT; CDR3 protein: CSASSVSNQPQHF
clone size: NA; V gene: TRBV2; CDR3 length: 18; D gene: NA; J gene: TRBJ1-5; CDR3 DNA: TGTGCCAGCAGTGAAGCGCGGATTCTCGGGATTAGCAATCAGCCCCAGCATTTT; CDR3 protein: CASSEARILGISNQPQHF
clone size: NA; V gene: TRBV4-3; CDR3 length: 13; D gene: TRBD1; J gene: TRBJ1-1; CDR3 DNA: TGCGCCAGCAGCCAAGAGACAGGGAATAGAGCTTTCTTT; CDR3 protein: CASSQETGNRAFF
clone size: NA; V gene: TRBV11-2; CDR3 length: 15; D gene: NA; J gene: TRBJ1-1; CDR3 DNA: TGTGCCAGCAGCTTATCCCCCTTTAGGAACACTGAAGCTTTCTTT; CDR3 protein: CASSLSPFRNTEAFF
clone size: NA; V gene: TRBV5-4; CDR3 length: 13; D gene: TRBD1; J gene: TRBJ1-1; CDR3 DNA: TGTGCCAGCAGTCGGACAGGGCACACTGAAGCTTTCTTT; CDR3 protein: CASSRTGHTEAFF
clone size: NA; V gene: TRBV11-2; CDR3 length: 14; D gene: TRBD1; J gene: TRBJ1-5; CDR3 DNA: TGTGCCAGCAGCTTGGGGACAGGGGATCAGCCCCAGCATTTT; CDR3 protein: CASSLGTGDQPQHF
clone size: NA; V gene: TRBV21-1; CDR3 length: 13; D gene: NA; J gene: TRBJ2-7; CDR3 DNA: TGTGCCAGCACCCTAACAGGGGCCTACGAGCAGTACTTC; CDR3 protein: CASTLTGAYEQYF
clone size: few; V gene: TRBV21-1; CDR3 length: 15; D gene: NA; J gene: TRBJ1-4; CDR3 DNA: TGTGCCAGCAGGCCGAGGGGACAGGGTTACGAAAAACTGTTTTTT; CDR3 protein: CASRPRGQGYEKLFF
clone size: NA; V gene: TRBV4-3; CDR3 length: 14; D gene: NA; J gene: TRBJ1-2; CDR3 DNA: TGCGCCAGCAGCCCTAACGACAACAACTATGGCTACACCTTC; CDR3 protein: CASSPNDNNYGYTF
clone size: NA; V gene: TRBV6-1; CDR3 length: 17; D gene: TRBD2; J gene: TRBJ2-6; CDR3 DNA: TGTGCCAGCAGTGGACTAGCGGGGAACTCTGGGGCCAACGTCCTGACTTTC; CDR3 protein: CASSGLAGNSGANVLTF
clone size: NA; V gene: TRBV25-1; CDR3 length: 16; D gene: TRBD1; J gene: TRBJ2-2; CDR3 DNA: TGTGCCAGCAGTGATCCTGGACAGGGGAGGACCGGGGAGCTGTTTTTT; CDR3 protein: CASSDPGQGRTGELFF
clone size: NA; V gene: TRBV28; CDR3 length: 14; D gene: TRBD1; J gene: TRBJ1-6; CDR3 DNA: TGTGCCAGCAGACATTTAAGGGACAGGGGTACCCTCCACTTT; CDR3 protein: CASRHLRDRGTLHF
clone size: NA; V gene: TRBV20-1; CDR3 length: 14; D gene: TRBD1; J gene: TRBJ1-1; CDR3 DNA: TGCAGTGCTAGTAGCCGACAGGGGGCTAGTGAAGCTTTCTTT; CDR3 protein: CSASSRQGASEAFF
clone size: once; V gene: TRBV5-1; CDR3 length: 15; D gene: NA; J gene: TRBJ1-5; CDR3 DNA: TGCGCCAGCAGCTTGGAGTCCGGGGTTGGTCAGCCCCAGCATTTT; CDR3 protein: CASSLESGVGQPQHF
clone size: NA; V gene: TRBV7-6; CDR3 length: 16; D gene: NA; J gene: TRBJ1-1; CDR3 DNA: TGTGCCAGCAGCTTAGGTCTTGGGCGCCAGAACACTGAAGCTTTCTTT; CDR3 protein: CASSLGLGRQNTEAFF
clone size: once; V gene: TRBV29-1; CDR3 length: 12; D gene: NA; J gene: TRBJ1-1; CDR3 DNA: TGCAGCGTTGAAGTAGGAGGTACTGAAGCTTTCTTT; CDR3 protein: CSVEVGGTEAFF
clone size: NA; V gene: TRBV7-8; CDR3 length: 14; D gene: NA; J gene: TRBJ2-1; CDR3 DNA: TGTGCCAGCAGCTTAGGTTGGAGTTACAATGAGCAGTTCTTC; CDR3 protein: CASSLGWSYNEQFF
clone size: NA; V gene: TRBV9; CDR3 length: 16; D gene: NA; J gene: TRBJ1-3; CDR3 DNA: TGTGCCAGCAGCGTAGTCGGCAGGGATCCTGGAAACACCATATATTTT; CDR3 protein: CASSVVGRDPGNTIYF
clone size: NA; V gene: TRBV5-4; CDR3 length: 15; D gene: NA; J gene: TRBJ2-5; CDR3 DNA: TGTGCCAGCAGCTTGGCTGCGGGGTCTCAAGAGACCCAGTACTTC; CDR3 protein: CASSLAAGSQETQYF
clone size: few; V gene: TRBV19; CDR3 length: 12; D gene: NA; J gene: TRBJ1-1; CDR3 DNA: TGTGCCAGTAGGCAGCCCGAAGCGAAAGCTTTCTTT; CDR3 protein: CASRQPEAKAFF
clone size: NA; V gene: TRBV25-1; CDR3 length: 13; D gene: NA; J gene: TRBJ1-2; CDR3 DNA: TGTGCCAGCTCCTCGCAGGGGAGCTATGGCTACACCTTC; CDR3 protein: CASSSQGSYGYTF
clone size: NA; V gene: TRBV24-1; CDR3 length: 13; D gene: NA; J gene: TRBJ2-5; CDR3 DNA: TGTGCCACCAGTGACAGTCAACAAGAGACCCAGTACTTC; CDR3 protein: CATSDSQQETQYF